A selection of T cell receptor beta chains follows, all from one sample in a study of metastatic and nonmetastatic thyroid tumors. MiXCR re-clonotyped the PCR reads for TCRdb. The sample contains over 50,000 clones, roughly 30% of which appear only once. What was sequenced was blood. The receptors originated from a female donor with papillary thyroid cancer or a benign thyroid nodule (not recorded which). Some clones in this sample may be carry-over from other donors' samples. Each CDR3 is given with its conserved first and last residue. Fields, in order: V gene, J gene, CDR3 protein.

TRBV15,TRBJ1-6,CATSRDASDTYNSPLHF
TRBV28,TRBJ2-1,CASRPTGGTYNEQFF
TRBV30,TRBJ1-2,CAWSFSGGNYGYTF
TRBV9,TRBJ1-6,CASSVQDNSPLHF
TRBV4-2,TRBJ1-2,CASSQETGPGYGYTF
TRBV12-3/TRBV12-4,TRBJ2-6,CASSQPGANVLTF
TRBV6-1,TRBJ2-3,CASTPGSGTDTQYF
TRBV20-1,TRBJ2-2,CSARTSGARGGLFF
TRBV7-2,TRBJ1-2,CASSDTGQGNYGYTF
TRBV3-1,TRBJ2-2,CASSYMDRSYTGELFF
TRBV9,TRBJ1-6,CASSVDSLGLLHF
TRBV11-1,TRBJ1-6,CASSLALTGEGNSPLHF
TRBV27,TRBJ2-6,CATSGFGANVLTF
TRBV30,TRBJ1-2,CAWSVGTGVGYTF
TRBV19,TRBJ1-5,CASSISGNSNQPQHF
TRBV27,TRBJ2-3,CASSPARGKSTDTQYF
TRBV5-1,TRBJ2-3,CASATGDSTDTQYF
TRBV20-1,TRBJ1-6,CSARDAGEGSPLHF
TRBV24-1,TRBJ1-1,CATLTGRVNTEAFF
TRBV6-1,TRBJ1-2,CASIHGTTGYTF
TRBV30,TRBJ1-2,CAWSFDRGYSYGYTF
TRBV11-2,TRBJ2-1,CASSRFVGLEQFF
TRBV6-5,TRBJ2-7,CASSYSGTGGSYEQYF
TRBV7-8,TRBJ2-2,CASSPAPTSGTGELFF
TRBV6-5,TRBJ2-7,CASSYSSAAGDYEQYF
TRBV20-1,TRBJ2-3,CSARAHGSGLTDTQYF
TRBV6-5,TRBJ2-1,CASSYVGSGTWDEQFF
TRBV2,TRBJ2-7,CASTEQGAGGFGEQYF
TRBV5-1,TRBJ2-3,CASSLATVSTDTQYF
TRBV6-5,TRBJ2-1,CASSYSGESEQFF
TRBV12-3/TRBV12-4,TRBJ1-2,CASTPPRVDYGYTF